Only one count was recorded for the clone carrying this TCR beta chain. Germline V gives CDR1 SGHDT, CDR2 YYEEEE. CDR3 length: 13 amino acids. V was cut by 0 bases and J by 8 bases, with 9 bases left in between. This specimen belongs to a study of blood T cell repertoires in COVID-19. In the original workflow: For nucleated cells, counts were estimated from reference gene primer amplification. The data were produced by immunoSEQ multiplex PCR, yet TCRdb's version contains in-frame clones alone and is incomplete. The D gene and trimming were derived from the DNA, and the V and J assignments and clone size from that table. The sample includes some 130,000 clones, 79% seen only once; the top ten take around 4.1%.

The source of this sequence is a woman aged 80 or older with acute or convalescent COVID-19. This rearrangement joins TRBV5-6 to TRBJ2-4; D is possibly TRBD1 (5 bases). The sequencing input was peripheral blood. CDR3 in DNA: TGTGCCAGCAGCTTGGGACAGTGGGACATTCAGTACTTC. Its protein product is CASSLGQWDIQYF.